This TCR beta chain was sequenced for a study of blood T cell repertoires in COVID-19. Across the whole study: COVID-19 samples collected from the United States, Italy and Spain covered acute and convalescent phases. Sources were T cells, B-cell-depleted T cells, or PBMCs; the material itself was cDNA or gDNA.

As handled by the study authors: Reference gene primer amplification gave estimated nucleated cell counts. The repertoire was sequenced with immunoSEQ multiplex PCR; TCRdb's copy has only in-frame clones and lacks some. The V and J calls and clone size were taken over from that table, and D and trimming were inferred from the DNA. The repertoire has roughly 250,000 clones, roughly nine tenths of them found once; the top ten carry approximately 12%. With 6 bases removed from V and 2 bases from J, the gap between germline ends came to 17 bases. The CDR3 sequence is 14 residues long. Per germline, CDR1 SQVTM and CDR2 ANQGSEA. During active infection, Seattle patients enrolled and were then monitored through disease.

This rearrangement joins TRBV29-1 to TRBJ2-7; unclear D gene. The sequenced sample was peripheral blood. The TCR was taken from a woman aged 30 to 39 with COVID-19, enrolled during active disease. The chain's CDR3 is CSVLTPPYPYEQYF. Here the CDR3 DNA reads TGCAGCGTACTCACCCCGCCCTACCCCTACGAGCAGTACTTC.